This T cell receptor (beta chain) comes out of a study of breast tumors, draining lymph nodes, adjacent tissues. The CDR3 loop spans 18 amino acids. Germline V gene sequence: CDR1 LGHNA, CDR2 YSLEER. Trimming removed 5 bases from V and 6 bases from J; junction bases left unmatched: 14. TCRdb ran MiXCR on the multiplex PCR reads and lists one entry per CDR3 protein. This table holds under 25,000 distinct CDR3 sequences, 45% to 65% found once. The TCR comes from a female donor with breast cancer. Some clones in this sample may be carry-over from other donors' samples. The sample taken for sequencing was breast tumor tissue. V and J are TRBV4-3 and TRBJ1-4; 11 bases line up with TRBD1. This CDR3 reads CASSSDRGRGGPDEKLFF. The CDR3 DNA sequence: TGCGCCAGCAGCTCGGACAGGGGGCGGGGAGGACCGGATGAAAAACTGTTTTTT.